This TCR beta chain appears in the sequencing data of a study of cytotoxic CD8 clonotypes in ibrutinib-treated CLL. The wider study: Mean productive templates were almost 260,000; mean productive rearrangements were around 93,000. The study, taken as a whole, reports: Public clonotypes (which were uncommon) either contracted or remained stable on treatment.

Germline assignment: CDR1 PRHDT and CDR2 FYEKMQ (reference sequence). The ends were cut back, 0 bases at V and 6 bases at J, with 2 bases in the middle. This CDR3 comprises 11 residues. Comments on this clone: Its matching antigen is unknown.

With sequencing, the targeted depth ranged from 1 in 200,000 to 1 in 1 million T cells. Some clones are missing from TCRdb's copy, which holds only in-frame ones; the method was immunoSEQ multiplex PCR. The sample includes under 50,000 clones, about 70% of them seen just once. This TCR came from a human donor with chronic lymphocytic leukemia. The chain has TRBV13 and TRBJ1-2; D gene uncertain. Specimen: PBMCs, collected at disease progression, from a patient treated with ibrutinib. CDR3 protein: CASSLGDGYTF. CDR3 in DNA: TGTGCCAGCAGCTTAGGGGATGGCTACACCTTC. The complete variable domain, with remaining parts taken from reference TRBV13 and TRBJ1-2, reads AAGVIQSPRHLIKEKRETATLKCYPIPRHDTVYWYQQGPGQDPQFLISFYEKMQSDKGSIPDRFSAQQFSDYHSELNMSSLELGDSALYFCASSLGDGYTFGSGTRLTVV.